The rows below give T cell receptor beta chains drawn from one sample of a study of cytotoxic CD8 clonotypes in ibrutinib-treated CLL. The assay was immunoSEQ multiplex PCR, and TCRdb's table has in-frame clones only and misses some. This repertoire shows over 95,000 clones, 50% to 65% found once; its top ten account for roughly 35%. The sample here was PBMCs, taken after 24 months of ibrutinib treatment. The receptors stem from a human donor with chronic lymphocytic leukemia. Both conserved end residues are part of each CDR3. A D gene is named only where the DNA matches it firmly. Rows may omit the clone size; those that give it use once, few, many or a size class.

size: -; D: -; V: TRBV7-9; J: TRBJ2-5; DNA: TGTGCCAGCAGCTTAACGGAGGAGACCCAGTACTTC; CDR3: CASSLTEETQYF
size: -; D: TRBD1; V: TRBV27; J: TRBJ2-5; DNA: TGTGCCAGCAGGCTGGACAGGGTGAGGGAGACCCAGTACTTC; CDR3: CASRLDRVRETQYF
size: -; D: -; V: TRBV7-2; J: TRBJ2-2; DNA: TGTGCCAGCAGCTGGCGGTGGGGGAGAAACACCGGGGAGCTGTTTTTT; CDR3: CASSWRWGRNTGELFF
size: -; D: -; V: TRBV11-3; J: TRBJ2-1; DNA: TGTGCCAGCAGCTTACAGGGTGATGAGCAGTTCTTC; CDR3: CASSLQGDEQFF
size: few; D: -; V: TRBV28; J: TRBJ1-3; DNA: TGTGCCAGCACCAGGGGCTCTGGAAACACCATATATTTT; CDR3: CASTRGSGNTIYF
size: -; D: -; V: TRBV18; J: TRBJ1-3; DNA: TGTGCCAGCTCACCTAACCCGGCTGCGTCTGGAAACACCATATATTTT; CDR3: CASSPNPAASGNTIYF
size: -; D: TRBD2; V: TRBV28; J: TRBJ2-1; DNA: TGTGCCAGCACCAGGGGACTAGCGGGGGATAATGAGCAGTTCTTC; CDR3: CASTRGLAGDNEQFF
size: -; D: TRBD2; V: TRBV6-1; J: TRBJ2-3; DNA: TGTGCCAGCAGTGGGGGGAGCGGGGGACTCGTCTATACGCAGTATTTT; CDR3: CASSGGSGGLVYTQYF
size: -; D: -; V: TRBV5-6; J: TRBJ1-2; DNA: TGTGCCAGCAGCTTGGAACCTTCGCTGGGCTACACCTTC; CDR3: CASSLEPSLGYTF
size: -; D: -; V: TRBV6-1; J: TRBJ2-6; DNA: TGTGCCAGCGGTAGCTCTGGGGCCAACGTCCTGACTTTC; CDR3: CASGSSGANVLTF
size: -; D: TRBD1; V: TRBV6-5; J: TRBJ2-7; DNA: TGTGCCAGCACCCGAGGACAGGGACCCTACGAGCAGTACTTC; CDR3: CASTRGQGPYEQYF
size: -; D: -; V: TRBV6-5; J: TRBJ2-7; DNA: TGTGCCAGCAGACAGGGCGCCGGATACGAGCAGTACTTC; CDR3: CASRQGAGYEQYF
size: -; D: -; V: TRBV5-1; J: TRBJ2-1; DNA: TGCGCCAGCAGCCCAGGGATGGGCAATGAGCAGTTCTTC; CDR3: CASSPGMGNEQFF
size: few; D: -; V: TRBV7-9; J: TRBJ1-5; DNA: TGTGCCAGCAGCTTAGGTGGTGTGGAGCCCCAGCATTTT; CDR3: CASSLGGVEPQHF
size: few; D: TRBD2; V: TRBV28; J: TRBJ2-3; DNA: TGTGCCAGCAATGCGGGGGGCACAGATACGCAGTATTTT; CDR3: CASNAGGTDTQYF
size: -; D: TRBD2; V: TRBV29-1; J: TRBJ2-3; DNA: TGCAGCGTTGAACAGCGGGGGGAAGATACGCAGTATTTT; CDR3: CSVEQRGEDTQYF
size: -; D: TRBD1; V: TRBV29-1; J: TRBJ1-2; DNA: TGCAGCGTTGGGGGACAGCTTAACTATGGCTACACCTTC; CDR3: CSVGGQLNYGYTF
size: -; D: TRBD1; V: TRBV28; J: TRBJ2-7; DNA: TGTGCCAGCAGTCCCACAACCGGGACAGGGGGCTACGAGCAGTACTTC; CDR3: CASSPTTGTGGYEQYF
size: few; D: -; V: TRBV19; J: TRBJ2-7; DNA: TGTGCCAGTAGTAGATCTCCGGGTTACGAGCAGTACTTC; CDR3: CASSRSPGYEQYF
size: -; D: -; V: TRBV2; J: TRBJ1-6; DNA: TGTGCCAGCAAAGGTGATAATTCACCCCTCCACTTT; CDR3: CASKGDNSPLHF
size: -; D: TRBD1; V: TRBV5-1; J: TRBJ2-7; DNA: TGCGCCAGCAGCTTGTCCCCAGGGGGCGCGTACGAGCAGTACTTC; CDR3: CASSLSPGGAYEQYF
size: -; D: TRBD2; V: TRBV7-3; J: TRBJ2-3; DNA: TGTGCCAGCAGCTTCCCGACGGGGGGATACACAGATACGCAGTATTTT; CDR3: CASSFPTGGYTDTQYF
size: -; D: -; V: TRBV7-9; J: TRBJ1-5; DNA: TGTGCCAGCAGCTTAGGGCAGTATAGCAATCAGCCCCAGCATTTT; CDR3: CASSLGQYSNQPQHF
size: -; D: TRBD1; V: TRBV9; J: TRBJ1-2; DNA: TGTGCCAGCTCCGAGCGGGGACAGGGGTCGTATGGCTACACCTTC; CDR3: CASSERGQGSYGYTF
size: once; D: -; V: TRBV7-3; J: TRBJ2-2; DNA: TGTGCCAGCAGCTTACAGGGTTCGAACACCGGGGAGCTGTTTTTT; CDR3: CASSLQGSNTGELFF
size: -; D: TRBD1; V: TRBV5-1; J: TRBJ2-2; DNA: TGCGCCAGCACCCTACCGACAGGGATGAACACCGGGGAGCTGTTTTTT; CDR3: CASTLPTGMNTGELFF
size: -; D: TRBD1; V: TRBV5-1; J: TRBJ2-7; DNA: TGCGCCAGCAGCACTTCGACAGGGTCTAAGGAGCAGTACTTC; CDR3: CASSTSTGSKEQYF
size: few; D: -; V: TRBV2; J: TRBJ1-1; DNA: TGTGCCAGCAGTGATCGGGGGCTAACAGGGAACACTGAAGCTTTCTTT; CDR3: CASSDRGLTGNTEAFF
size: many; D: -; V: TRBV21-1; J: TRBJ1-3; DNA: TGTGCCAGCAGCCCTTGGGGTGGGACCGAGTCTGGAAACACCATATATTTT; CDR3: CASSPWGGTESGNTIYF
size: many; D: -; V: TRBV30; J: TRBJ2-1; DNA: TGTGCCTGGAGTAGGGCCAGCTCCTACAATGAGCAGTTCTTC; CDR3: CAWSRASSYNEQFF
size: -; D: -; V: TRBV13; J: TRBJ2-2; DNA: TGTGCCAGCAGCTTATTCCCCGGGGAGCTGTTTTTT; CDR3: CASSLFPGELFF
size: -; D: -; V: TRBV2; J: TRBJ2-3; DNA: TGTGCCAGCACTCCCGGGTGGGAAAACACAGATACGCAGTATTTT; CDR3: CASTPGWENTDTQYF
size: -; D: TRBD2; V: TRBV29-1; J: TRBJ2-1; DNA: TGCAGCGTTATTGAGGGCGGGAGGACATACAATGAGCAGTTCTTC; CDR3: CSVIEGGRTYNEQFF
size: -; D: TRBD1; V: TRBV28; J: TRBJ1-2; DNA: TGTGCCAGTGGGACAGGGTCTCTCTATGGCTACACCTTC; CDR3: CASGTGSLYGYTF
size: -; D: -; V: TRBV5-1; J: TRBJ2-6; DNA: TGCGCCAGCAGTAAGGAGACTGGGGCCAACGTCCTGACTTTC; CDR3: CASSKETGANVLTF
size: -; D: -; V: TRBV7-2; J: TRBJ1-2; DNA: TGTGCCAGCAGCCCAGCCGGGCCACTGTATGGCTACACCTTC; CDR3: CASSPAGPLYGYTF